This TCR beta chain was observed in a study of T cell responses to AZD1222 COVID-19 vaccine. The data were produced by immunoSEQ multiplex PCR, yet TCRdb's version contains in-frame clones alone and is incomplete. The sample shows roughly 140,000 clones, about 90% of them seen only once. CDR3 length: 14 amino acids. J was trimmed by 7 bases and V by 3 bases; bases with no gene match: 5. The germline gives CDR1 LNHNV, CDR2 YYDKDF (reference sequence). Whole-study findings and limits: Repertoires in all cases were sampled only once the peak T cell response had passed. The study reported that nearly half of spike-specific TCRs target unmutated variant regions.

Notes on this clone: Its antigen is undetermined.

The rearrangement uses TRBV15 and TRBJ1-5; 8 bases fit TRBD1. This receptor was obtained from an adult in good health. Sequences were derived from peripheral blood, sampled on day 0 of AZD1222 vaccination. CDR3 coding DNA: TGTGCCACCAGCAGGACAGGGGCGGGCCAGCCCCAGCATTTT. Translation: CATSRTGAGQPQHF.